This TCR beta chain was captured by sequencing in a study of cytomegalovirus exposure and HLA in healthy donors (dated by TCRdb to between 2016 and 2019). Study-level background: An earlier analysis of about 530 of the donors reported 276 Gb of sequence data and about 120 million unique TCR beta sequences obtained from around 170 million T cells. Approximately 300 gigabases of sequencing data and approximately 93 million unique TCR sequences were included in an early release covering around 600 HLA-typed donors. Among the roughly 390 genotyped donors, around 81% belonged to the genetic ancestry cluster associated with self-reported Caucasian donors. The study was designed to test whether signatures of past pathogen exposure could be identified by cataloging public T cell receptors. The T cell repertoires of 666 subjects were profiled by immunosequencing and related to cytomegalovirus serostatus. A separate validation cohort of approximately 130 different subjects was used in addition to the roughly 700-subject first cohort. To predict cytomegalovirus infection status, the study brought together high-throughput TCR immunosequencing, statistical association of individual TCRs with disease status, and machine learning. A later analysis re-examined previously published TCR beta repertoires from several hundred donors and added high-resolution HLA genotyping to investigate patterns of TCR occurrence. The later analysis used no new phenotypic data to find candidate immune exposures, relying instead on TCR beta sequences and their occurrence across donors. To decide whether each TCR beta V gene segment behaved as functional or pseudogenic, an earlier analysis of approximately 620 of the donors relied on high-throughput TCR beta sequencing. Donor age, sex, ethnicity and CMV serostatus were compiled together with the repertoire data. Genome-wide SNP genotypes for about 65% of the roughly 670 donors were used in a later genetic analysis, which treated that subset as a discovery cohort. Every repertoire in the discovery cohort had been generated on one and the same sequencing platform. Both class I and class II loci were covered by HLA typing, at four-digit resolution. Typing coverage differed by locus: A, B, C, DRB1 and DQB1 were typed in about 620-630 donors, DQA1 in 522, DPA1 in 600 to 610, and DPB1 in 472. Because of strong linkage in the cohort, five DR-DQ haplotypes were treated as single units for association and clustering. Across around 400 genotyped donors of the cohort, an average of about 240,000 unique TCR beta nucleotide sequences per donor were sequenced, and 15% to 20% of those sequences were non-productive. General study outcomes and caveats: Several of the top co-occurrence clusters appeared to be linked to parvovirus B19, influenza, CMV and Epstein-Barr virus, according to a later analysis. Presence/absence analyses assumed roughly uniform sequencing depth across donors, an assumption that may not hold. The study gave a list of more than 150 TCR beta chains associated with cytomegalovirus. Compared with equally common non-associated chains, HLA-associated TCR beta chains in a later analysis were more clonally expanded and had lower generation probabilities. An earlier analysis of approximately 530 of the donors showed that most TCR beta V segments appeared in productive rearrangements either about 90% or about 30% of the time, which broadly matched IMGT annotations. Specific HLA alleles were associated with 15,000 to 20,000 TCR beta sequences at a false discovery rate of 0.05 in a later analysis. Because the 87-base-pair reads could not distinguish some IMGT-functional V segments, including TRBV6-2 and TRBV6-3, those segments were excluded. Cytomegalovirus status was reported to be diagnosed by the classifier with high specificity and sensitivity in both the original and validation cohorts. Only TCR beta chains were sequenced in this cohort, and the absence of alpha or paired-chain data limited detectable features. Because some donors lacked HLA typing at each locus, the association tests relied only on the typed subset. While some public TCRs were present in many individuals, most TCR sequences turned up only very rarely across donors. In vitro tests confirmed that a few of the cytomegalovirus-associated TCR beta chains recognize cytomegalovirus antigens. A cluster of highly shared sequence variants was judged likely to be a technical artifact of the sequencing pipeline. It was suggested by the authors that the approach could potentially be generalized to other disease states and immunological phenotypes. According to a later analysis, TCR association rates differed among HLA loci, with DRB1 alleles showing the most associated TCRs and HLA-C alleles showing the fewest. CMV serostatus was the only immune exposure information available for the cohort. In a later analysis, most CMV-associated TCR beta chains were found to appear HLA-restricted, with HLA associations seemingly driven largely by CMV exposure. Because counts were too low, about 17 rarely observed V segments, including chromosome 9 orphons, were excluded from the earlier analysis of some 540 of the donors. In a later genetic analysis, fewer N-insertions in productive TCRs were reported among donors in an Asian-associated ancestry cluster than the approximately 630-donor mean. A further reported finding was that TCR beta sequences accurately predicted the HLA-A and HLA-B alleles for most subjects in the first cohort. A later genetic analysis associated a missense DCLRE1C variant with V-gene and J-gene trimming of TCR beta chains, and an independent cohort replicated the association. When HLA alleles, especially DR and DQ, strongly co-occurred, TCR associations were difficult to assign to individual alleles. Correlated functional status among segregating V segments might be attributable to linkage disequilibrium, but an unknown experimental factor could not be ruled out.

V loses 2 bases of germline sequence and J loses 7 bases, and the interval between the two ends is 8 bases. The CDR3 goes from the cysteine to the phenylalanine over 12 residues. The entry retains the CDR3 DNA only, 36 bases that are in frame from base 1. Per the germline V gene, MDHEN is the CDR1 and SYDVKM is the CDR2. This clone has more than one count but fewer than ten. There is no known antigen for this receptor. No qualities accompany the bases; no much larger clone lies one base away. The cohort was made up of under 800 healthy bone marrow donors. All cohort members were sampled while nominally healthy, although unrecorded immune exposures were likely present. The donor was CMV seropositive and was included in the group of 300 or so seropositive cohort members. Every donor gave a peripheral blood sample, and the peripheral blood mononuclear cells from that sample were used for TCR beta sequencing. The Qiagen DNeasy Blood Extraction Kit was used to extract genomic DNA from the blood cell samples.

The receptor library was made with the immunoSEQ multiplex PCR assay. For the multiplex PCR, a mixture combining 60 forward primers for TCR Vbeta segments and 13 reverse primers for TCR Jbeta segments was used. A multiplex PCR assay on genomic DNA amplified the CDR3 region of rearranged TCR beta genes. Amplified TCR beta libraries were sequenced as 87-base-pair reads on the Illumina HiSeq System. In the source study's methods: In a later analysis, 80 million or so unique TCR beta chains were counted across the roughly 670 repertoires, and around 10 million of these chains were shared by at least two donors. Raw reads were error-corrected and collapsed into unique sequences with a nearest-neighbor algorithm that merged closely related sequences to remove PCR and sequencing errors. CDR3 sequences were aligned to IMGT reference sequences to assign V, D and J gene segments. Each retained sequence needed at least a six-nucleotide match to both a V gene segment and a J gene segment. Rearrangements were called productive when the CDR3 lacked stop codons and stayed in frame with V and J; all others were non-productive. CDR3 was defined by IMGT convention, running from the second conserved V-encoded cysteine to the conserved J-encoded phenylalanine. In an earlier analysis of around 540 of the donors, sequences lacking an unambiguous match to a single V gene segment were excluded. In an earlier analysis of some 590 of the donors, a V segment was called functional when productive rearrangements were above 56.7%, and segregating when the standard deviation between donors exceeded 5%. A statistical classification framework was built for diagnosing cytomegalovirus status from the catalog of TCR beta chain sequences. A later analysis assigned V and J genes by comparing TCR nucleotide sequences with IMGT/GENE-DB human TR gene sequences. A later analysis assigned CDR3 sequences and most-parsimonious VDJ recombination scenarios with the TCRdist pipeline. In a later analysis, each TCR beta chain was defined by its CDR3 amino acid sequence together with its V-gene family, and reads without a unique V-gene family were excluded. A later analysis removed several hundred highly shared, low-generation-probability nucleotide sequences to deal with suspected cross-contamination and a sequencing artifact. For each public chain, a later analysis derived a clonal expansion index from normalized ranks of inferred template counts within each repertoire. Generation probabilities in a later analysis came from a VDJ recombination model fitted to out-of-frame rearrangements, and those results were checked against IGoR. In a later analysis, hypergeometric tests were used to score TCR-TCR, TCR-HLA and TCR-CMV co-occurrence, with a repertoire-size bias correction applied to TCR pairs. In a later analysis, false discovery rates were estimated by permuting HLA or CMV assignments 20 times. In a later analysis, co-occurring TCRs were grouped with DBSCAN, and TCRdist sequence similarity was added when clustering was performed within HLA-allele-positive subsets. Repertoires with fewer than 30,000 or more than 120,000 public chains were left out of co-occurrence clustering, as were a handful of repertoires with anomalous nucleotide sharing. TCRdb retrieved this table from immuneACCESS and kept in-frame rearrangements only. Not all clones are present; in checked studies, unresolved V genes account for under half, and no reason is known for the remainder. The D gene and trimming were derived from the DNA, and the V and J assignments and clone size from that table. The sample yields approximately 150,000 clones; 78% were counted once. Around 7% of the sample is in the top ten clones.

The TCR sequence derives from a woman aged 35 to 49 in good health and CMV-seropositive. The V and J genes are TRBV28 and TRBJ1-1; the D gene assignment is ambiguous. The sequenced material came from PBMCs. The base sequence is TGTGCCAGCAGTTTACCCCTTAGTGAAGCTTTCTTT. Its translation reads: CASSLPLSEAFF.